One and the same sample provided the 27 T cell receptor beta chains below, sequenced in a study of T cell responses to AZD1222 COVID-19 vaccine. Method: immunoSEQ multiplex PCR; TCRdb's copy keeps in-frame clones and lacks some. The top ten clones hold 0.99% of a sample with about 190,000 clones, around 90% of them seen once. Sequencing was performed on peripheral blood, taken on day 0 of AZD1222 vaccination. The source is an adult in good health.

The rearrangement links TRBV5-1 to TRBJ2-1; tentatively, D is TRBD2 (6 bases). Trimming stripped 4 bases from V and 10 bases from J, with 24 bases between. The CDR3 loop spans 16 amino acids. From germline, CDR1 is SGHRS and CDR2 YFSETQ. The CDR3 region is CASSSTGTPGSGEQFF. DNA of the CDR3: TGCGCCAGCAGCAGTACCGGGACCCCGGGCAGCGGGGAGCAGTTCTTC.

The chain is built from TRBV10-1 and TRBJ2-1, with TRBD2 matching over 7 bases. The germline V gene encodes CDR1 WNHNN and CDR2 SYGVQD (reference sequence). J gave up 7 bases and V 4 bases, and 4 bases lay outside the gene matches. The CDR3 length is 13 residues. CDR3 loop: CASSVASGNEQFF. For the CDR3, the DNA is TGCGCCAGCAGTGTGGCTAGCGGAAATGAGCAGTTCTTC.

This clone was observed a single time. CDR3 loop: CASSLVGDPSTDTQYF. CDR3 nucleotides: TGCGCCAGCAGCTTGGTTGGGGACCCTAGCACAGATACGCAGTATTTT. The chain combines TRBV5-1 with TRBJ2-3; D may correspond to TRBD1 or TRBD2 (5 bases each). The CDR3 is 16 amino acids. The germline V and J ends were trimmed by 0 bases and 0 bases, with 11 bases remaining between them. Per germline, CDR1 SGHRS and CDR2 YFSETQ. Looking up the rest from reference TRBV5-1 and TRBJ2-3 gives the full variable domain: KAGVTQTPRYLIKTRGQQVTLSCSPISGHRSVSWYQQTPGQGLQFLFEYFSETQRNKGNFPGRFSGRQFSNSRSEMNVSTLELGDSALYLCASSLVGDPSTDTQYFGPGTRLTVL.

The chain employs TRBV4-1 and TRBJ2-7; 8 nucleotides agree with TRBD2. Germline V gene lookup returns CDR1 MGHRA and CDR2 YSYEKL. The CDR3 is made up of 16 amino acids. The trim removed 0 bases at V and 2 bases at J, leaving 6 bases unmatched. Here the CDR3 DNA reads TGCGCCAGCAGCCAAGATCTCGAAGCGGGGGCCTACGAGCAGTACTTC. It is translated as CASSQDLEAGAYEQYF.

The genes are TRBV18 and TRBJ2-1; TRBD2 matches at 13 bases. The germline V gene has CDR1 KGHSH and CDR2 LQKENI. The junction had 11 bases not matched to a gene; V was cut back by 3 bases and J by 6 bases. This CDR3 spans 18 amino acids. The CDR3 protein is CASSPELAGGYLPNEQFF. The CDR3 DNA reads TGTGCCAGCTCACCTGAACTAGCGGGGGGGTATTTGCCCAATGAGCAGTTCTTC.

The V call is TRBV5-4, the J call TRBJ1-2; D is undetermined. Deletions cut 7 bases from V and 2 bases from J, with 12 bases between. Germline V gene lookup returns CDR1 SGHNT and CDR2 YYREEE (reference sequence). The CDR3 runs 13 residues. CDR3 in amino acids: CASGRGTNYGYTF. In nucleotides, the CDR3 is TGTGCCAGCGGCCGCGGAACCAACTATGGCTACACCTTC.

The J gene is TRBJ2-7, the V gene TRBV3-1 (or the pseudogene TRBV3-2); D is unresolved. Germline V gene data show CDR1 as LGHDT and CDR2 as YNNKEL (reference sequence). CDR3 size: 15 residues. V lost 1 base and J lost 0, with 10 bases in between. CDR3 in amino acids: CASSQGWESSYEQYF. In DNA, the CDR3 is TGTGCCAGCAGCCAAGGGTGGGAAAGCTCCTACGAGCAGTACTTC.

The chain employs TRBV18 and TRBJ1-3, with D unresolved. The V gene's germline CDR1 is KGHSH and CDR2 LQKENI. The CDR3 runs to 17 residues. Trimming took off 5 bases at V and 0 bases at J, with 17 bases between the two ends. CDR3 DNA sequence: TGTGCCAGCTCAAAAGGTCAGGTCAAACCCTCTGGAAACACCATATATTTT. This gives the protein CASSKGQVKPSGNTIYF.

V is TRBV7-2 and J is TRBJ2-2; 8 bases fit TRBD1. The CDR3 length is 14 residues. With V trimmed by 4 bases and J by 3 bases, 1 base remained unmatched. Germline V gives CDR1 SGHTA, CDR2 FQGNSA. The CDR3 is CASSSGQDTGELFF. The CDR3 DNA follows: TGTGCCAGCAGCTCGGGACAGGACACCGGGGAGCTGTTTTTT.

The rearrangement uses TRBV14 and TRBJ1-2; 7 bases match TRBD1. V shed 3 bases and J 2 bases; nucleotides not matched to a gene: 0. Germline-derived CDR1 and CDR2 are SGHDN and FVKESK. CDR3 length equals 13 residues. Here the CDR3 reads CASSQGQNYGYTF. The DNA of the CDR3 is TGTGCCAGCAGCCAGGGACAGAACTATGGCTACACCTTC.

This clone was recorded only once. Written as DNA, the CDR3 is TGTGCCAGCAGCCAAGAGCAGGGGTGGTACAATGAGCAGTTCTTC. Translating it yields CASSQEQGWYNEQFF. The genes are TRBV14 and TRBJ2-1; tentatively, D is TRBD1 (6 bases). Trimming took 0 bases from V and 4 from J, leaving 10 bases between them. This CDR3 has 15 amino acids. Germline V gives CDR1 SGHDN, CDR2 FVKESK.

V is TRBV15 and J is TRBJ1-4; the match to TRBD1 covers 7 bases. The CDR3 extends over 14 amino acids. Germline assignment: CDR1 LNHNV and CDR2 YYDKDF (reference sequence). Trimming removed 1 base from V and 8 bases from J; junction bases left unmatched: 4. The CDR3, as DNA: TGTGCCACCAGCAGAGCCCAGGGACAGGAAAAACTGTTTTTT. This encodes CATSRAQGQEKLFF. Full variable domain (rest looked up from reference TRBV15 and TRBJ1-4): DAMVIQNPRYQVTQFGKPVTLSCSQTLNHNVMYWYQQKSSQAPKLLFHYYDKDFNNEADTPDNFQSRRPNTSFCFLDIRSPGLGDTAMYLCATSRAQGQEKLFFGSGTQLSVL.

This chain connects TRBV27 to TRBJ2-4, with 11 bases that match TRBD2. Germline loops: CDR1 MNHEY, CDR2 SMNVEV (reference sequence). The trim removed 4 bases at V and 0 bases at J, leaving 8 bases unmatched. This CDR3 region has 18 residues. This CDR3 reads CASSSGTSGTIAKNIQYF. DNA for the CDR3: TGTGCCAGCAGTTCCGGGACTAGCGGAACTATAGCCAAAAACATTCAGTACTTC.

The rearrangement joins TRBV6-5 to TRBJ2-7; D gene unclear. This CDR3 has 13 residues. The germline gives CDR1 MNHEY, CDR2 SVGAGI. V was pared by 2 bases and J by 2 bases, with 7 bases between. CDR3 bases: TGTGCCAGCAGTTACGACGGAGCCTACGAGCAGTACTTC. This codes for CASSYDGAYEQYF.

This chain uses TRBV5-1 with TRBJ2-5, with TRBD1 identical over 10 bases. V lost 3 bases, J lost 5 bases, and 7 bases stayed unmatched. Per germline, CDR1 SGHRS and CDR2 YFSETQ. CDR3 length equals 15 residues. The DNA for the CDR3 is TGCGCCAGCAGCTCCATGACAGGGGGCTCGGAGACCCAGTACTTC. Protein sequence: CASSSMTGGSETQYF.

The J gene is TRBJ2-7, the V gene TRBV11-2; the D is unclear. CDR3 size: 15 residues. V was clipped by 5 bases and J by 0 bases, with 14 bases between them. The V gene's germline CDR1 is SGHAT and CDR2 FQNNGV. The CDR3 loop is CASSRESTNSYEQYF. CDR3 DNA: TGTGCCAGCAGCCGCGAGTCCACTAACTCCTACGAGCAGTACTTC.

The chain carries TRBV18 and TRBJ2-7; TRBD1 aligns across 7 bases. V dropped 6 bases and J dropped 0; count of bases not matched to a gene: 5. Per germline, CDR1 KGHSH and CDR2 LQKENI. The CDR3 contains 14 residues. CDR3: CASSPTGPSYEQYF. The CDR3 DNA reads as TGTGCCAGCTCGCCGACAGGGCCCTCCTACGAGCAGTACTTC.

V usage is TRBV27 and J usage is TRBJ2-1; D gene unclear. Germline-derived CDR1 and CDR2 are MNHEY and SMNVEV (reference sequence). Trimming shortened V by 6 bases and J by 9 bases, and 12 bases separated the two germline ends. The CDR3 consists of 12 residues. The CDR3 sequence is CASRLSYGEQFF. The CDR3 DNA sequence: TGTGCCAGCAGGCTTAGCTACGGTGAGCAGTTCTTC.

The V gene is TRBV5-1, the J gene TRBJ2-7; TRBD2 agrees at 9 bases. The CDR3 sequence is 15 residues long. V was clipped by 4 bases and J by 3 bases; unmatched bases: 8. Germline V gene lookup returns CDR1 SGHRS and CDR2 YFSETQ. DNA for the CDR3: TGCGCCAGCAGCCCCGGGACTAGCTTACTCTACGAGCAGTACTTC. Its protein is CASSPGTSLLYEQYF.

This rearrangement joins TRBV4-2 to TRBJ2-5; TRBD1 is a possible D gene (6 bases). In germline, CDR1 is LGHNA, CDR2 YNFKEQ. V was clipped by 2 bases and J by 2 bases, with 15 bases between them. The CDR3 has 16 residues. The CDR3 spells CASSQPTPGQQETQYF. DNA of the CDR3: TGTGCCAGCAGCCAACCCACCCCTGGACAGCAAGAGACCCAGTACTTC.

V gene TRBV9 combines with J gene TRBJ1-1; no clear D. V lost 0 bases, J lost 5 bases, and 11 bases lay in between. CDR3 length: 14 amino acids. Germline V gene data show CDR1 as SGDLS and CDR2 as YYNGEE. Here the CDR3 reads CASSVVAEVTEAFF. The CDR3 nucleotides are TGTGCCAGCAGCGTAGTCGCGGAGGTGACTGAAGCTTTCTTT.

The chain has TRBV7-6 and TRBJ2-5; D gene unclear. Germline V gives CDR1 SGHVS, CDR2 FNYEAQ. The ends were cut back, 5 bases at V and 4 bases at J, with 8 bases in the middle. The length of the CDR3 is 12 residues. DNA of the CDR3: TGTGCCAGCAGCCCCCAAGGAGAGACCCAGTACTTC. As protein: CASSPQGETQYF.

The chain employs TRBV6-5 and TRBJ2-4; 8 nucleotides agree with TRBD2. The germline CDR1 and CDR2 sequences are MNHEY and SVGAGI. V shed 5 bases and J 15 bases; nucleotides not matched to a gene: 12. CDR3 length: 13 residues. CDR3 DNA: TGTGCCAGCAGTCAACTAGCGGTCGGGCTGGGGTACTTC. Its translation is CASSQLAVGLGYF.

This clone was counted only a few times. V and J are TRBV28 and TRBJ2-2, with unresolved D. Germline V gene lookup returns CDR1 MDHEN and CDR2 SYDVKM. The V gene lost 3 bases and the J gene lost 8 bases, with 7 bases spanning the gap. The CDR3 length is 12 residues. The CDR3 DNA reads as TGTGCCAGCAGTTTCTATGGGGGGGAGCTGTTTTTT. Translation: CASSFYGGELFF.

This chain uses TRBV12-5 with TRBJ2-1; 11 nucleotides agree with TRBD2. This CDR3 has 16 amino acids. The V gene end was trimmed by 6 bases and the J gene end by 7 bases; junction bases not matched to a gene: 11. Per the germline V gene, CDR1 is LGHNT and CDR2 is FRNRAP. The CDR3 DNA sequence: TGTGCTAGTGGCCCACCTCTAGCGGGAGGTCCAAATGAGCAGTTCTTC. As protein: CASGPPLAGGPNEQFF.

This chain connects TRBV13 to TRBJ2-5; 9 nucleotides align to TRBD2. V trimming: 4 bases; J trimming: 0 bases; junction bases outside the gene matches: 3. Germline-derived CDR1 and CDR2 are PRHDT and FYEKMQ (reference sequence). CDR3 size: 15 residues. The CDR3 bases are TGTGCCAGCAGCTCGGCTAGCGGGAACCAAGAGACCCAGTACTTC. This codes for CASSSASGNQETQYF.

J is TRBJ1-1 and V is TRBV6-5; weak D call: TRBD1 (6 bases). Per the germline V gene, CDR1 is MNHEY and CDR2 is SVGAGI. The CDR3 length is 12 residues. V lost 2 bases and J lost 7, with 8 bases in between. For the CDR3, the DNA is TGTGCCAGCAGTTACGCACAGGGTGAAGCTTTCTTT. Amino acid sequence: CASSYAQGEAFF.